The rows below give T cell receptor beta chains drawn from one sample of a study of Graves' ophthalmopathy and Graves' hyperthyroidism. One entry per CDR3 protein, called by TCRdb with MiXCR from the multiplex PCR reads. The sample yields about 620,000 distinct CDR3 sequences, 20% to 25% seen once. The material sequenced was peripheral blood. Receptor source: a woman aged 18-29 years with stable Graves' hyperthyroidism. Some clones in this sample may be carry-over from other donors' samples. Both conserved end residues are part of each CDR3. The D gene is left open where the match is weak. Clone size is not always given. Where it is, it says once, few, many or a class for expanded clones.

TRBJ2-5 TRBV6-2/TRBV6-3 many - TGTGCCAGCAGTTACCGGCGCAGTCAAGAGACCCAGTACTTC CASSYRRSQETQYF
TRBJ2-1 TRBV27 many - TGTGCCAGCAGTTTAAGGCCAGGGTCGGCGGATGAGCAGTTCTTC CASSLRPGSADEQFF
TRBJ2-3 TRBV24-1 - - TGTGCCACCAGTGATTCCTTCACAGATACGCAGTATTTT CATSDSFTDTQYF
TRBJ1-1 TRBV27 - - TGTGCCAGCAGTTTTAGGCCGGGGATGAACACTGAAGCTTTCTTT CASSFRPGMNTEAFF
TRBJ2-5 TRBV27 many - TGTGCCAGCGCTCACGAGGGGGGGCACGAGACCCAGTACTTC CASAHEGGHETQYF
TRBJ2-7 TRBV7-9 many - TGTGCCAGCAGCTTAGGGGGAGGCAGGCCCGGGGACGAGCAGTACTTC CASSLGGGRPGDEQYF
TRBJ2-5 TRBV30 - TRBD2 TGTGCCTGGAAGACTAGCGGGAGTGGGACCCAGTACTTC CAWKTSGSGTQYF
TRBJ2-7 TRBV7-8 many TRBD1 TGTGCCAGCAGCTTAGGACAGGGGAGAGAGCAGTACTTC CASSLGQGREQYF
TRBJ1-6 TRBV24-1 - - TGTGCCACCAGTGATGCTGGGAAGAATTCACCCCTCCACTTT CATSDAGKNSPLHF
TRBJ1-2 TRBV12-3/TRBV12-4 - - TGTGCCAGCAGTAGAGCGGCGTCCGGAGGCTACACCTTC CASSRAASGGYTF
TRBJ2-5 TRBV28 few - TGTGCCAGCAGTTTCCTGGACACCGGGAAGCGAGAGACCCAGTACTTC CASSFLDTGKRETQYF
TRBJ1-5 TRBV7-3 many - TGTGCCAGCAAAAGTAGTCAGCCCCAGCATTTT CASKSSQPQHF
TRBJ1-2 TRBV12-3/TRBV12-4 many - TGTGCCAGCGCCAGGGGTGATGGCTACACCTTC CASARGDGYTF
TRBJ1-2 TRBV6-2/TRBV6-3 few - TGTGCCAGCAGTTACGATGGGGGTCGCCATGGCTACACCTTC CASSYDGGRHGYTF
TRBJ1-3 TRBV19 - TRBD1 TGTGCCAGTAGTTCGGACAGGGGACAATTCGGAAACACCATATATTTT CASSSDRGQFGNTIYF
TRBJ2-5 TRBV6-2/TRBV6-3 many - TGTGCCAGCTCTATCCTAGGCCAGGAGACCCAGTACTTC CASSILGQETQYF
TRBJ2-5 TRBV11-2 many - TGTGCCAGCAGCTTAGATTCTGGGACCCAGTACTTC CASSLDSGTQYF
TRBJ2-6 TRBV12-3/TRBV12-4 - - TGTGCCAGCAAGTTCTTCGGCCGGGGGGCCAACGTCCTGACTTTC CASKFFGRGANVLTF
TRBJ2-2 TRBV5-5 many - TGTGCCAGCAGCCCGGGCAAGAACACCGGGGAGCTGTTTTTT CASSPGKNTGELFF
TRBJ1-5 TRBV27 many - TGTGCCAGCAGTTTATCATCTCTAAATCAGCCCCAGCATTTT CASSLSSLNQPQHF
TRBJ2-2 TRBV6-4 many TRBD2 TGTGCCAGCCTTTCTGCTGGGGGGGGAAGGAACACCGGGGAGCTGTTTTTT CASLSAGGGRNTGELFF
TRBJ1-2 TRBV20-1 many - TGCAGTGCACACGGGGGGGTTCATGGCTACACCTTC CSAHGGVHGYTF
TRBJ1-3 TRBV19 many - TGTGCCAGTAGTGTGGACTGGGAATCTGGAAACACCATATATTTT CASSVDWESGNTIYF
TRBJ2-7 TRBV20-1 - - TGCAGTGCTAGAGTGGTAGCGGCTAGCTCCTACGAGCAGTACTTC CSARVVAASSYEQYF
TRBJ2-7 TRBV28 - TRBD1 TGTGCCAGCAGTCTGGACAGGGTTAGCGAGCAGTACTTC CASSLDRVSEQYF
TRBJ1-5 TRBV20-1 many - TGCAGTGCGCTCCTGCAGGGGAGGGGTCAGCCCCAGCATTTT CSALLQGRGQPQHF
TRBJ1-1 TRBV15 many - TGTGCCACCAGCAGAGAGTTAAGGACACTATTTCAGAACACTGAAGCTTTCTTT CATSRELRTLFQNTEAFF
TRBJ1-1 TRBV10-3 - TRBD1 TGTGCCATCAGTGAGGGACAGGGGACCGACACTGAAGCTTTCTTT CAISEGQGTDTEAFF
TRBJ1-2 TRBV7-8 many - TGTGCCAGCGGAAGGGTATCCTATGGCTACACCTTC CASGRVSYGYTF
TRBJ2-7 TRBV12-3/TRBV12-4 many - TGTGCCAGCAGTGTTGGAAGGCTCTACGAGCAGTACTTC CASSVGRLYEQYF
TRBJ1-2 TRBV4-1 few - TGCGCCAGCAGCCAAGACGAATCAGGCTCCGGGGGCTATGGCTACACCTTC CASSQDESGSGGYGYTF
TRBJ2-5 TRBV28 once - TGTGCCAGCAGTTTAAACAGGAGACAAGAGACCCAGTACTTC CASSLNRRQETQYF
TRBJ2-4 TRBV7-2 many - TGTGCCAGCAGCTTTGTCCCAAAGTCAGAAAACATTCAGTACTTC CASSFVPKSENIQYF
TRBJ2-7 TRBV20-1 many TRBD2 TGCAGTGCTAGGGTTCCTAGCGGGAGCTACGAGCAGTACTTC CSARVPSGSYEQYF
TRBJ2-7 TRBV7-4 - - TGTGCCAGCAGCTTAACGGCCAGGGGAGGCGAGCAGTACTTC CASSLTARGGEQYF
TRBJ1-1 TRBV6-1 - TRBD1 TGTGCCACAGGGGGGTTAACTGAAGCTTTCTTT CATGGLTEAFF
TRBJ2-5 TRBV12-3/TRBV12-4 many TRBD1 TGTGCCAGCAGTTTACGGTCAGGGGGCGGCGAGACCCAGTACTTC CASSLRSGGGETQYF
TRBJ1-1 TRBV2 few - TGTGCCAGCAGGTTGGAGGGACCTGAAGCTTTCTTT CASRLEGPEAFF
TRBJ2-5 TRBV7-2 many TRBD2 TGTGCCAGCAGCCGTACTAGCGGGGGGGCCGAGACCCAGTACTTC CASSRTSGGAETQYF
TRBJ1-1 TRBV29-1 - - TGCAGCGTTGAGGTGAGCACTGAAGCTTTCTTT CSVEVSTEAFF
TRBJ1-2 TRBV7-6 - TRBD1 TGTGCCAGCAGCAAAACAGGGGGCGCTTCTATGTTGGGCTACACCTTC CASSKTGGASMLGYTF
TRBJ2-5 TRBV5-1 few - TGCGCCAGCAGCTTGGATGCCCAAGGGACCCAGTACTTC CASSLDAQGTQYF
TRBJ2-4 TRBV11-2 few TRBD1 TGTGCCAGCAGCACCGGGACAGGGAACTTTTACATTCAGTACTTC CASSTGTGNFYIQYF
TRBJ2-7 TRBV5-1 - - TGCGCCAGCAGCGCGGGGAGCACAGGGAATGAGCAGTACTTC CASSAGSTGNEQYF
TRBJ2-2 TRBV15 once TRBD1 TGTGCCACCAGCAGAGACCCCTGGACAGGGGCCACCGGGGAGCTGTTTTTT CATSRDPWTGATGELFF
TRBJ2-5 TRBV3-1 - - TGTGCCAGCAGCCAAGATGTTGTGGGAGAGACCCAGTACTTC CASSQDVVGETQYF
TRBJ2-5 TRBV2 many TRBD1 TGTGCCAGCAGACCCCCGACAGGGGCCGGTGAGACCCAGTACTTC CASRPPTGAGETQYF
TRBJ2-1 TRBV7-3 few TRBD1 TGTGCCAGCAGCTTAACCGGGGACAGGTACAATGAGCAGTTCTTC CASSLTGDRYNEQFF
TRBJ1-2 TRBV9 - TRBD1 TGTGCCAGCAGCCATCACAGGGGGAATGGCTACACCTTC CASSHHRGNGYTF
TRBJ1-4 TRBV11-2 - - TGTGCCAGCAGCTCCCTAGATGCAACTAATGAAAAACTGTTTTTT CASSSLDATNEKLFF
TRBJ2-7 TRBV28 many TRBD1 TGTGCCAGCAGTTTAACGGGACAGGGGGCCGGCGAGCAGTACTTC CASSLTGQGAGEQYF